The following is a TCR beta chain sequence with its context. This sample stems from a study of OX40 agonist ivuxolimab in advanced cancers. Patients were ruled out by autoimmune disease history or systemic immunosuppression. Blood draws occurred at baseline, cycle 4 day 1, and cycle 7 day 1. TCRdb's copy holds only in-frame clones and misses some; the assay was immunoSEQ multiplex PCR. The data show 90,000 to 120,000 clones, approximately 90% seen once. Germline loops: CDR1 SGHTA, CDR2 FQGNSA. J gave up 9 bases and V 5 bases, and 15 bases lay outside the gene matches. The CDR3 covers 16 residues. The source material was CD4+ or CD8+ T cells sorted from blood, sampled in a trial of the OX40 agonist ivuxolimab. The receptor's source is an adult with an advanced solid tumor such as melanoma, head and neck, liver or kidney cancer. The rearrangement uses TRBV7-2 and TRBJ2-1; 8 bases are a match to TRBD2. CDR3 coding DNA: TGTGCCAGCAGCGCCCTAGCGGGCCCCGGGGGGGGTGAGCAGTTCTTC. Residues: CASSALAGPGGGEQFF.